Listed here are 15 T cell receptor beta chains from one sample, sequenced in a study of T-cell reconstitution after alpha-beta-depleted transplantation in children. As it was prepared, the TCRbeta library received unique molecular identifiers. TCRdb re-called the PCR reads through MiXCR, storing one row per CDR3 protein. Among roughly 590,000 distinct CDR3 sequences, 15% to 20% were seen once, and the ten largest hold 1.1%. Material: PBMCs from the stem cell graft donor, obtained from the stem cell graft. These receptors all come from a human donor who donated a stem cell graft to a child with acute myeloid leukemia.

DNA of the CDR3: TGCGCCAGCAGCTTGGGGTTGGTGGCGACTAACTATGGCTACACCTTC. As protein: CASSLGLVATNYGYTF. This chain links TRBV5-1 with TRBJ1-2; D is ambiguous. Germline V gene data show CDR1 as SGHRS and CDR2 as YFSETQ. Trimming pared 0 bases from V and 0 bases from J, leaving 12 bases between. CDR3 length: 16 amino acids. Combining the CDR3 with reference TRBV5-1 and TRBJ1-2 gives the whole variable domain KAGVTQTPRYLIKTRGQQVTLSCSPISGHRSVSWYQQTPGQGLQFLFEYFSETQRNKGNFPGRFSGRQFSNSRSEMNVSTLELGDSALYLCASSLGLVATNYGYTFGSGTRLTVV.

At least ten counts were recorded for this clonotype. The rearrangement uses TRBV20-1 and TRBJ1-5, with D maybe TRBD1 (5 bases). CDR3 length: 13 amino acids. V was shortened by 5 bases and J by 4 bases, with 12 bases between the two germline ends. Germline V gene lookup returns CDR1 DFQATT and CDR2 SNEGSKA (reference sequence). The CDR3 is CSAQEGSNQPQHF. In nucleotides, the CDR3 is TGCAGTGCTCAAGAGGGGTCGAATCAGCCCCAGCATTTT.

This clonotype was seen a few times. This chain uses TRBV12-3 or TRBV12-4 with TRBJ1-5, with D perhaps TRBD1 (5 bases). The CDR3 has 15 amino acids. V lost 1 base and J lost 13, with 20 bases in between. The chain's CDR3 is CASSLVGAPEARQHF. The DNA for the CDR3 is TGTGCCAGCAGTTTAGTCGGGGCGCCTGAGGCCCGACAGCATTTT.

This clonotype was seen a handful of times. This chain connects TRBV25-1 to TRBJ1-4, with 8 bases that match TRBD1. Germline CDR1 is MGHDK and CDR2 is SYGVNS. The CDR3 spans 15 residues. V dropped 5 bases and J dropped 3; count of bases not matched to a gene: 5. The DNA for the CDR3 is TGTGCCAGCAGTCCGTTACAGGGGGCTAATGAAAAACTGTTTTTT. As protein: CASSPLQGANEKLFF.

V gene TRBV5-1 combines with J gene TRBJ1-1; no clear D gene. V dropped 4 bases and J dropped 2 bases, with 12 bases sitting between them. This CDR3 is built from 14 residues. Looked up from germline, CDR1 is SGHRS and CDR2 is YFSETQ. CDR3 sequence: CASSPRGENTEAFF. In DNA form, the CDR3 reads TGCGCCAGCAGCCCACGCGGGGAAAACACTGAAGCTTTCTTT.

This clonotype was counted ten times or more. J is TRBJ1-2 and V is TRBV2, with D unresolved. The CDR3 loop spans 14 amino acids. Trimming shortened V by 6 bases and J by 6 bases, and 17 bases separated the two germline ends. The germline CDR1 and CDR2 sequences are SNHLY and FYNNEI. In DNA form, the CDR3 reads TGTGCCAGCAGACGGATCGGAGGGCTGCATGGCTACACCTTC. Its protein product is CASRRIGGLHGYTF.

This chain uses TRBV14 with TRBJ1-2, with D perhaps matching TRBD1 (5 bases). The germline V and J ends were trimmed by 1 base and 4 bases, with 19 bases remaining between them. Germline CDR1 is SGHDN and CDR2 is FVKESK. This CDR3 comprises 17 residues. The CDR3 spells CASSQVRRDPWAYGYTF. The CDR3 DNA is TGTGCCAGCAGCCAAGTCCGCCGGGACCCATGGGCCTATGGCTACACCTTC. The full variable domain, completed using reference TRBV14 and TRBJ1-2, is EAGVTQFPSHSVIEKGQTVTLRCDPISGHDNLYWYRRVMGKEIKFLLHFVKESKQDESGMPNNRFLAERTGGTYSTLKVQPAELEDSGVYFCASSQVRRDPWAYGYTFGSGTRLTVV.

The sample holds a few counts of this clonotype. The V call is TRBV7-2, the J call TRBJ1-2; a weak D match, TRBD1 (5 bases). Trimming cost V 5 bases and J 7 bases, with 17 bases left between them. The CDR3 spans 14 residues. Germline CDR1 SGHTA, CDR2 FQGNSA. The CDR3 is CASSLRDVGGGYTF. In DNA form, the CDR3 reads TGTGCCAGCAGCCTGAGGGACGTCGGGGGTGGCTACACCTTC.

The sample holds one count of this clonotype. CDR3 DNA: TGTGCCAGTAGTAGACTCCCACTTGGGGAAAAACTGTTTTTT. The encoded protein is CASSRLPLGEKLFF. V is TRBV19 and J is TRBJ1-4; D gene unclear. V lost 4 bases, J lost 8 bases, and 14 bases lay in between. CDR3 length equals 14 residues. Per the germline V gene, CDR1 is LNHDA and CDR2 is SQIVND (reference sequence).

This clonotype was detected a few times. V usage is TRBV24-1 and J usage is TRBJ2-1; D unclear. Trimming stripped 1 base from V and 9 bases from J, with 9 bases between. CDR3 length: 13 residues. Germline CDR1 is KGHDR and CDR2 is SFDVKD. In DNA, the CDR3 is TGTGCCACCAGTGATTTTCGCGGTGGTGAGCAGTTCTTC. This translates into CATSDFRGGEQFF.

This clonotype was seen a handful of times. This rearrangement joins TRBV11-2 to TRBJ2-1; TRBD2 might be the D (6 bases). Germline CDR1 reads SGHAT; CDR2 reads FQNNGV. The CDR3 is made up of 15 amino acids. V lost 5 bases, J lost 3 bases, and 14 bases lay in between. The CDR3 DNA reads as TGTGCCAGCAGCCGCGCGGGACGGAGCTACAATGAGCAGTTCTTC. Translating gives CASSRAGRSYNEQFF.

This chain uses TRBV4-3 with TRBJ2-7, with D possibly being TRBD2 (5 bases). In germline, CDR1 is LGHNA, CDR2 YSLEER. Trimming left V 1 base short and J 7 bases short, with 14 bases between. This CDR3 region has 14 residues. CDR3 sequence (DNA): TGCGCCAGCAGCCAAGGGCTCTACCCGGGGGAGCAGTACTTC. As protein: CASSQGLYPGEQYF.

The rearrangement uses TRBV11-2 and TRBJ2-3, with D possibly TRBD1 on 7 matching bases. V gave up 3 bases and J gave up 0 bases, with 22 bases separating them. CDR1 is SGHAT, CDR2 FQNNGV, per germline. The length of the CDR3 is 19 residues. CDR3 residues: CASSLVASGGLLSTDTQYF. The CDR3 region has the DNA TGTGCCAGCAGCTTGGTCGCATCAGGGGGGCTCCTTAGCACAGATACGCAGTATTTT.

This clonotype was counted at least ten times. CDR3 nucleotides: TGTGCCAGCAGCCCACGGACAGGGCTCTATGGCTACACCTTC. Amino acid sequence: CASSPRTGLYGYTF. The chain has TRBV7-2 and TRBJ1-2, with TRBD1 matching over 8 bases. Per germline, CDR1 SGHTA and CDR2 FQGNSA. Germline trimming cut 5 bases from V and 4 bases from J; bases unmatched to any gene: 6. The CDR3 has 14 amino acids.

There are a few counts of this clonotype. The V gene is TRBV29-1, the J gene TRBJ2-2; possibly TRBD1 for D (5 bases). CDR3 length: 13 amino acids. Trimming shortened V by 3 bases and J by 3 bases, and 8 bases separated the two germline ends. Germline V gives CDR1 SQVTM, CDR2 ANQGSEA. CDR3 nucleotide sequence: TGCAGCGTTGATGCAGGGTACACCGGGGAGCTGTTTTTT. Protein: CSVDAGYTGELFF.